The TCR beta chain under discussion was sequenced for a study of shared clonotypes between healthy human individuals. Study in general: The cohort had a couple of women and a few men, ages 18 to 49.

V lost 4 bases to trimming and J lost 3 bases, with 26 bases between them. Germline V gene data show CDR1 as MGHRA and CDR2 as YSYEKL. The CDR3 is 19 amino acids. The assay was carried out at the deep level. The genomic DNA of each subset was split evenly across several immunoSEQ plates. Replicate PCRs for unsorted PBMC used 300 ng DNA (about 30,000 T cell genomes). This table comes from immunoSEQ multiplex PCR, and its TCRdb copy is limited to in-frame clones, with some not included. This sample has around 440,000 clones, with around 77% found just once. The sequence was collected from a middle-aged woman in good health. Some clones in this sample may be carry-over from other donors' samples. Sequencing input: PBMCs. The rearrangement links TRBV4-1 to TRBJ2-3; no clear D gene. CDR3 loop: CASSPLSPKGQKYTDTQYF. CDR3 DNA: TGCGCCAGCAGCCCCCTTAGCCCCAAGGGCCAGAAGTATACAGATACGCAGTATTTT.